This passage covers 13 T cell receptor beta chains from one sample sequenced in a study of T-cell reconstitution after alpha-beta-depleted transplantation in children. Researchers prepared the TCRbeta library using unique molecular identifiers, the study reports. TCRdb re-called the PCR reads through MiXCR, storing one row per CDR3 protein. Here the sample spans about 500,000 distinct CDR3 sequences, 9.5% to 12% being singletons. The sequenced sample was PBMCs, mostly from graft donor cells, obtained 180 days after TCRalphabeta/CD19-depleted stem cell transplant. The receptor source for this set is a female patient aged 2-10 years who had a stem cell transplant for aplastic anemia, so the T cells may come from the graft donor.

This clonotype was observed a few times. The chain employs TRBV10-3 and TRBJ2-3; 11 nucleotides match TRBD2. Germline V gives CDR1 ENHRY, CDR2 SYGVKD. The V segment lost 5 bases and the J segment 4 bases; nucleotides outside the gene matches: 5. The CDR3 loop spans 15 amino acids. The CDR3 DNA sequence: TGTGCCATCAGTTCTATTAGCGGGAGGGCAGATACGCAGTATTTT. Residues: CAISSISGRADTQYF.

The rearrangement links TRBV20-1 to TRBJ2-1, with 10 bases identical to TRBD2. The germline V gene has CDR1 DFQATT and CDR2 SNEGSKA (reference sequence). The CDR3 covers 17 residues. The J segment lost 0 bases and the V segment lost 2 bases, leaving 7 bases of the junction unmatched. CDR3 amino acids: CSARLAGESSSYNEQFF. CDR3 DNA sequence: TGCAGTGCTAGACTAGCGGGAGAATCGAGCTCCTACAATGAGCAGTTCTTC.

The sample holds many counts of this clonotype. The chain couples TRBV29-1 to TRBJ2-3; 9 bases map to TRBD2. The V segment lost 4 bases and the J segment 2 bases; nucleotides outside the gene matches: 4. There are 14 residues in the CDR3. CDR1 and CDR2 (germline): SQVTM, ANQGSEA. As DNA, the CDR3 is TGCAGCGTTGGAGGGACTAGCTTCACAGATACGCAGTATTTT. It is translated as CSVGGTSFTDTQYF.

V gene TRBV20-1 combines with J gene TRBJ2-2, with 9 positions matching TRBD1. The V gene end was trimmed by 6 bases and the J gene end by 3 bases; junction bases not matched to a gene: 5. Per germline, CDR1 DFQATT and CDR2 SNEGSKA (reference sequence). The CDR3 consists of 14 residues. CDR3 sequence: CSAWTGADTGELFF. For the CDR3, the DNA is TGCAGTGCCTGGACAGGGGCGGACACCGGGGAGCTGTTTTTT.

The V call is TRBV5-5, the J call TRBJ2-7; D is uncertain. V lost 0 bases, J lost 5 bases, and 6 bases lay in between. The CDR3 has 12 amino acids. CDR1 SGHKS and CDR2 YYEKEE come from the germline V gene (reference sequence). For the CDR3, the DNA is TGTGCCAGCAGCTTGGGGTACCACGAGCAGTACGTC. This sequence encodes CASSLGYHEQYV.

The V and J genes are TRBV7-8 and TRBJ2-5; no reliable D call. V dropped 2 bases and J dropped 7 bases, with 11 bases sitting between them. The CDR3 is made up of 13 amino acids. CDR1 SGHVS and CDR2 FQNEAQ come from the germline V gene. The CDR3 DNA reads TGTGCCAGCAGCTTACCAACTGTCGGGACCCAGTACTTC. The encoded protein is CASSLPTVGTQYF.

There are a few counts of this clonotype. The chain has TRBV18 and TRBJ2-1; weak D call: TRBD1 (6 bases). Germline CDR1 reads KGHSH; CDR2 reads LQKENI. V lost 2 bases to trimming and J lost 5 bases, with 16 bases between them. CDR3 length: 16 residues. The CDR3 DNA reads TGTGCCAGCTCACCATGGCCCGGGACAAGAAACAATGAGCAGTTCTTC. It is translated as CASSPWPGTRNNEQFF.

In its sample, this clonotype was seen many times. The chain is built from TRBV6-4 and TRBJ2-5; 11 bases fit TRBD2. The CDR3 is 18 amino acids. Germline-derived CDR1 and CDR2 are MRHNA and SNTAGT. J lost 5 bases, V lost 4 bases, and 15 bases had no gene match. CDR3 DNA: TGTGCCAGCAGTGTAATACCGGGACTAGCGGAAAAGCTGGAGACCCAGTACTTC. Its protein product is CASSVIPGLAEKLETQYF.

There are a few counts of this clonotype. The chain has TRBV5-1 and TRBJ2-2, with D maybe TRBD1 (5 bases). The V gene's germline CDR1 is SGHRS and CDR2 YFSETQ. There are 15 residues in the CDR3. V was shortened by 3 bases and J by 5 bases, with 14 bases between the two germline ends. The CDR3 region is CASSSNPRATGELFF. In DNA, the CDR3 is TGCGCCAGCAGCTCCAACCCCAGGGCAACCGGGGAGCTGTTTTTT.

V gene TRBV7-6 combines with J gene TRBJ2-2; no definite D call. Germline assignment: CDR1 SGHVS and CDR2 FNYEAQ. The CDR3 is 14 residues long. Trimming shortened V by 4 bases and J by 2 bases, and 8 bases separated the two germline ends. The CDR3 region has the DNA TGTGCCAGCAGCTGGGAAGGCAACACCGGGGAGCTGTTTTTT. Translation gives CASSWEGNTGELFF.

This clonotype showed up many times. The V gene is TRBV5-1, the J gene TRBJ1-1; perhaps TRBD1 as D (6 bases). The V gene lost 4 bases and the J gene lost 0 bases, with 10 bases spanning the gap. Germline CDR1 SGHRS, CDR2 YFSETQ. There are 14 residues in the CDR3. The DNA for the CDR3 is TGCGCCAGCAGCCAAACAGGGATGAACACTGAAGCTTTCTTT. It encodes CASSQTGMNTEAFF.

This sequence joins TRBV20-1 and TRBJ2-5; 7 nucleotides align to TRBD2. V was pared by 2 bases and J by 1 base, with 10 bases of the junction left unmatched. The CDR3 has 16 amino acids. Germline lookup yields CDR1 DFQATT and CDR2 SNEGSKA (reference sequence). CDR3 residues: CSARRRTRIIQETQYF. The CDR3, as DNA: TGCAGTGCTAGACGGAGGACTAGAATAATCCAAGAGACCCAGTACTTC.

Ten or more counts support this clonotype. The V gene is TRBV12-3 or TRBV12-4, the J gene TRBJ1-5, with no clear D. Trimming took 3 bases from V and 7 from J, leaving 7 bases between them. The CDR3 is 12 residues long. The CDR3 protein is CASSLYVQPQHF. The CDR3 DNA reads as TGTGCCAGCAGTTTGTATGTGCAGCCCCAGCATTTT.